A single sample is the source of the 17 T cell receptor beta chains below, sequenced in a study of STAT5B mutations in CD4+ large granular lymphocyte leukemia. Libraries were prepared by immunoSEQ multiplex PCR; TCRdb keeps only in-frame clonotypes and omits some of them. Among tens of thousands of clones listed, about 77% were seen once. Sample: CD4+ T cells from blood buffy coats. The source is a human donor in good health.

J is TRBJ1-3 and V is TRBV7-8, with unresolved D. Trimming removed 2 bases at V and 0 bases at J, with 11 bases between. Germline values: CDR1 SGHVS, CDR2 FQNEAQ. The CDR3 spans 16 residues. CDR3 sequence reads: CASSLIRLSSGNTIYF. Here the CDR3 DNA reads TGTGCCAGCAGCTTAATCCGCCTGAGCTCTGGAAACACCATATATTTT.

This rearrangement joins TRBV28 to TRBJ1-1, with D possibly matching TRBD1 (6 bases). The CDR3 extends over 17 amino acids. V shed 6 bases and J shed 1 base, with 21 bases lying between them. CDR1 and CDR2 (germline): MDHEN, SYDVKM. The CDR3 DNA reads TGTGCCAGCAGGAGAACCAGCGGGGGCCTAAAGAACACTGAAGCTTTCTTT. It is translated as CASRRTSGGLKNTEAFF.

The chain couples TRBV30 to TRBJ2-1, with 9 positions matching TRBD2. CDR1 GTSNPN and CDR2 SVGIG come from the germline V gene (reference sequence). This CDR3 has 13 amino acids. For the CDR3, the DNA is TGTGCACGAAAGGTAGCGGGAGCCCATGAGCAGTTCTTC. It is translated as CARKVAGAHEQFF.

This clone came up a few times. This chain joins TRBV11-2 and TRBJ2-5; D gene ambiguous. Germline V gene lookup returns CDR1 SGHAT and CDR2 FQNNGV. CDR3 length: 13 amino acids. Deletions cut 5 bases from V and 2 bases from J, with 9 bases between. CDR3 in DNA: TGTGCCAGCAGCCATATTAATCAAGAGACCCAGTACTTC. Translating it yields CASSHINQETQYF. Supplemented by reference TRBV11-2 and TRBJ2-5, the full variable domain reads EAGVAQSPRYKIIEKRQSVAFWCNPISGHATLYWYQQILGQGPKLLIQFQNNGVVDDSQLPKDRFSAERLKGVDSTLKIQPAKLEDSAVYLCASSHINQETQYFGPGTRLLVL.

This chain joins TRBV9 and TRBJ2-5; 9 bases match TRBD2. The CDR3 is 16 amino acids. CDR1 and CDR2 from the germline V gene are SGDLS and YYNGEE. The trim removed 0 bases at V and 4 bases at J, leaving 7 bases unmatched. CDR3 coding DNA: TGTGCCAGCAGCGTAGCAGGAGCGGGGGGTGGAGAGACCCAGTACTTC. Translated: CASSVAGAGGGETQYF. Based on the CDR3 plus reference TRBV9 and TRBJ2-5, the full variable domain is DSGVTQTPKHLITATGQRVTLRCSPRSGDLSVYWYQQSLDQGLQFLIQYYNGEERAKGNILERFSAQQFPDLHSELNLSSLELGDSALYFCASSVAGAGGGETQYFGPGTRLLVL.

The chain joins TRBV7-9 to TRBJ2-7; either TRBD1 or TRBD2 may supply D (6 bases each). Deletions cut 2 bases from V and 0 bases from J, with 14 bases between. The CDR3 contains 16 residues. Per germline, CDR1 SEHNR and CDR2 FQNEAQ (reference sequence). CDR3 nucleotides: TGTGCCAGCAGCTTATTGGGGGCGGGGAGCTCCTACGAGCAGTACTTC. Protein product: CASSLLGAGSSYEQYF.

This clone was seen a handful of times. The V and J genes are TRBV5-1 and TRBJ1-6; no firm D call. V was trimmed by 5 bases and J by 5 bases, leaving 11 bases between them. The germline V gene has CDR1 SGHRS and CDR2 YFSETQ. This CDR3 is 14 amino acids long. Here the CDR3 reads CASSVPGDNSPLHF. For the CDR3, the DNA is TGCGCCAGCAGTGTCCCCGGGGATAATTCACCCCTCCACTTT.

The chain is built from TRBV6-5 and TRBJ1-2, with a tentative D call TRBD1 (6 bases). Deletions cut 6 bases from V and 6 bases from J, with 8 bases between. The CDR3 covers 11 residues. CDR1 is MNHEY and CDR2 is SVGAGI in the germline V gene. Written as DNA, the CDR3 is TGTGCCAGCAGCCACAGGGATGGCTACACCTTC. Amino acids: CASSHRDGYTF.

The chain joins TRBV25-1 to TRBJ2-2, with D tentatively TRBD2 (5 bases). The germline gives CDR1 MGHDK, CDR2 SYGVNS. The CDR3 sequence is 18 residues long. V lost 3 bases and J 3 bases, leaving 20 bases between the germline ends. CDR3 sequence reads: CASSDAAGGLIYTGELFF. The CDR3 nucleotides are TGTGCCAGCAGTGACGCGGCTGGAGGCCTCATTTACACCGGGGAGCTGTTTTTT.

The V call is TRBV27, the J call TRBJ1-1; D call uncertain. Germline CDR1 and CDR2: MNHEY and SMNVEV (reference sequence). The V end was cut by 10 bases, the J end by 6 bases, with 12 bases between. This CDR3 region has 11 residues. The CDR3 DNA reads TGTGCCACCCGGATCGGAGCTGAAGCTTTCTTT. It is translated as CATRIGAEAFF.

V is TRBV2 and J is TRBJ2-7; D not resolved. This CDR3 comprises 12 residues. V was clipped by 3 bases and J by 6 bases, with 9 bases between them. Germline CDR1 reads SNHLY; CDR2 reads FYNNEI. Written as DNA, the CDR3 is TGTGCCAGCAGTGACATAGGGCGCGAGCAGTACTTC. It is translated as CASSDIGREQYF.

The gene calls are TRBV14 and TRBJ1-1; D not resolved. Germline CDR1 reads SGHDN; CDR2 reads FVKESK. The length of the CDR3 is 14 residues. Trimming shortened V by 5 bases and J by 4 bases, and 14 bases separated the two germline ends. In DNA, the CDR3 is TGTGCCAGCAGCTGGCACAGTCGTAGCACTGAAGCTTTCTTT. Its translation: CASSWHSRSTEAFF. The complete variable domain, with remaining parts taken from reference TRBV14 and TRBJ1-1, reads EAGVTQFPSHSVIEKGQTVTLRCDPISGHDNLYWYRRVMGKEIKFLLHFVKESKQDESGMPNNRFLAERTGGTYSTLKVQPAELEDSGVYFCASSWHSRSTEAFFGQGTRLTVV.

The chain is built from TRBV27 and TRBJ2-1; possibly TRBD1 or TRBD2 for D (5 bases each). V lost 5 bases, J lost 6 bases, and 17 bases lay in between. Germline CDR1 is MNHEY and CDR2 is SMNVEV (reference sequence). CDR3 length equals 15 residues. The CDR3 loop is CASSTRDPRANEQFF. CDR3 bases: TGTGCCAGCAGTACAAGGGACCCCCGGGCCAATGAGCAGTTCTTC.

The DNA of the CDR3 is TGTGCCAGCAGTGTCCCTAGCGGGAGTATCGGGGAGCTGTTTTTT. Translated: CASSVPSGSIGELFF. V is TRBV7-9 and J is TRBJ2-2; 10 bases align to TRBD2. V trimming: 6 bases; J trimming: 7 bases; junction bases outside the gene matches: 8. Germline CDR1 and CDR2: SEHNR and FQNEAQ (reference sequence). The CDR3 spans 15 residues. The whole variable domain, filled in from reference TRBV7-9 and TRBJ2-2, reads DTGVSQNPRHKITKRGQNVTFRCDPISEHNRLYWYRQTLGQGPEFLTYFQNEAQLEKSRLLSDRFSAERPKGSFSTLEIQRTEQGDSAMYLCASSVPSGSIGELFFGEGSRLTVL.

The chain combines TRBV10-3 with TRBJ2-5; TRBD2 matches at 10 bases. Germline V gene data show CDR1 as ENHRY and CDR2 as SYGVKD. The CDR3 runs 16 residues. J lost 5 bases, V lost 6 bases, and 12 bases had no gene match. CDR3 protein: CAIRTGASGSEETQYF. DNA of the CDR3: TGTGCCATCAGGACCGGGGCTAGCGGGAGCGAGGAGACCCAGTACTTC.

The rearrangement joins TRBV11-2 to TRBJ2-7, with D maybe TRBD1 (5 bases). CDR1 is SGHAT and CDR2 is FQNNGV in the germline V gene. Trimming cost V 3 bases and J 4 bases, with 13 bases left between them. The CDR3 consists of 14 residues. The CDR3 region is CASSFRPGSYEQYF. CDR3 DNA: TGTGCCAGCAGCTTTCGGCCAGGGTCATACGAGCAGTACTTC.

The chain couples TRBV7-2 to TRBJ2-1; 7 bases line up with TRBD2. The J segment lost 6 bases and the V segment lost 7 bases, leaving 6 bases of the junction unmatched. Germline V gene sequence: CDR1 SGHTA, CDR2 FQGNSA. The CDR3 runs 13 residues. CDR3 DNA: TGTGCCAGCACCAGGACTAGGGGCAATGAGCAGTTCTTC. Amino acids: CASTRTRGNEQFF.